A selection of T cell receptor beta chains follows, all from one sample in a study of blood T cell repertoires in COVID-19. The protocol was immunoSEQ multiplex PCR, while the TCRdb copy is restricted to in-frame clones and leaves out a portion. The sample has roughly 300,000 clones, 85% to 90% seen once. Sequenced: PBMCs or T cells enriched from blood (not recorded which). These receptors were obtained from a man between 25 and 39 years old who had recovered from COVID-19. CDR3s include the opening cysteine and the closing phenylalanine or tryptophan. D genes are given only for firm matches. Some rows have no size entry. The others give once, few or many, or a class for an expanded clone.

V gene	clone size	J gene	D gene	CDR3 protein	CDR3 DNA
TRBV30	few	TRBJ2-3	TRBD2	CAFTTSGALTDTQYF	TGTGCCTTCACTACTAGCGGAGCCCTCACAGATACGCAGTATTTT
TRBV23-1	NA	TRBJ1-4	NA	CASSQSEGVVEKLFF	TGCGCCAGCAGTCAATCGGAGGGAGTTGTTGAAAAACTGTTTTTT
TRBV6-5	once	TRBJ1-1	NA	CASRGEVVNTEAFF	TGTGCCAGCCGAGGGGAGGTGGTAAACACTGAAGCTTTCTTT
TRBV28	NA	TRBJ1-1	NA	CASSLSRTGSTEAFF	TGTGCCAGCAGTTTGTCCCGGACGGGGAGCACTGAAGCTTTCTTT
TRBV11-3	NA	TRBJ2-5	NA	CASSLNNREETQYF	TGTGCCAGCAGCTTAAATAACAGGGAAGAGACCCAGTACTTC
TRBV6-1	NA	TRBJ2-7	NA	CASSEQGYEQYF	TGTGCCAGCAGTGAGCAGGGATACGAGCAGTACTTC
TRBV7-9	NA	TRBJ1-1	NA	CASSLDGRAGLVAFF	TGTGCCAGCAGCTTAGATGGGAGGGCGGGTTTGGTAGCTTTCTTT
TRBV12-3/TRBV12-4	NA	TRBJ1-2	NA	CASSLGGNYGYTF	TGTGCCAGCAGTTTGGGCGGGAACTATGGCTACACCTTC
TRBV6-2/TRBV6-3	NA	TRBJ2-5	TRBD1	CASSTQGAREETQYF	TGTGCCAGCAGTACCCAGGGGGCGCGCGAAGAGACCCAGTACTTC
TRBV5-4	few	TRBJ1-1	TRBD1	CASRYSGTVNTEAFF	TGTGCCAGCAGGTACTCCGGGACAGTGAACACTGAAGCTTTCTTT
TRBV5-1	NA	TRBJ1-2	TRBD1	CASSKLSGQGADGYTF	TGCGCCAGCAGCAAACTATCGGGACAGGGGGCGGATGGCTACACCTTC
TRBV7-9	NA	TRBJ2-7	NA	CASSLNPGFRYEQYF	TGTGCCAGCAGCTTAAACCCAGGGTTTCGCTACGAGCAGTACTTC
TRBV5-4	NA	TRBJ2-7	TRBD2	CASSLASGDYEQYF	TGTGCCAGCAGCTTGGCTAGCGGGGACTACGAGCAGTACTTC
TRBV18	NA	TRBJ1-1	TRBD1	CASSPDRDTEAFF	TGTGCCAGCTCACCTGACAGGGACACTGAAGCTTTCTTT
TRBV3-1/TRBV3-2	many	TRBJ1-3	TRBD1	CASSPTQTGAGNTIYF	TGTGCCAGCAGCCCAACTCAGACAGGGGCAGGAAACACCATATATTTT
TRBV11-3	NA	TRBJ2-1	NA	CASSLGGHEQFF	TGTGCCAGCAGCTTAGGAGGTCATGAGCAGTTCTTC
TRBV7-9	NA	TRBJ1-3	NA	CASSLQGSGNTIYF	TGTGCCAGCAGCTTACAGGGCTCTGGAAACACCATATATTTT
TRBV10-3	NA	TRBJ2-7	TRBD1	CAISDPGTGGYEQYF	TGTGCCATCAGTGACCCTGGGACAGGGGGCTACGAGCAGTACTTC
TRBV2	NA	TRBJ2-2	TRBD1	CASSRQGITNTGELFF	TGTGCCAGCAGTCGACAGGGGATTACGAACACCGGGGAGCTGTTTTTT
TRBV5-6	NA	TRBJ1-4	NA	CASSLNPAGTTNEKLFF	TGTGCCAGCAGCTTGAACCCCGCGGGGACAACTAATGAAAAACTGTTTTTT
TRBV19	NA	TRBJ2-7	TRBD2	CASSTGLAEINEQYF	TGTGCCAGTAGTACCGGACTAGCGGAGATAAACGAGCAGTACTTC
TRBV25-1	NA	TRBJ1-6	TRBD1	CASSALQGVASPLHF	TGTGCCAGCAGTGCCCTACAGGGGGTGGCTTCACCCCTCCACTTT
TRBV28	NA	TRBJ1-1	NA	CASSLAGVTEAFF	TGTGCCAGCAGTTTGGCAGGGGTCACTGAAGCTTTCTTT
TRBV5-1	NA	TRBJ2-3	NA	CASSLGVRDTIDTQYF	TGCGCCAGCAGCTTGGGAGTGCGGGATACCATAGATACGCAGTATTTT
TRBV14	NA	TRBJ2-7	TRBD1	CASSPTGQSSYEQYF	TGTGCCAGCAGCCCGACGGGACAGTCCTCCTACGAGCAGTACTTC
TRBV29-1	once	TRBJ1-2	NA	CSVQTDYYGYTF	TGCAGCGTTCAGACAGATTACTATGGCTACACCTTC
TRBV5-4	NA	TRBJ1-1	TRBD1	CASSPDRGHTEAFF	TGTGCCAGCAGCCCGGACAGGGGGCACACTGAAGCTTTCTTT
TRBV21-1	NA	TRBJ1-2	NA	CASSSRVNYGYTF	TGTGCCAGTTCGTCCAGGGTAAACTATGGCTACACCTTC
TRBV27	NA	TRBJ2-5	TRBD2	CASSLTLAGKTQYF	TGTGCCAGCAGTCTAACCCTAGCGGGGAAGACCCAGTACTTC
TRBV18	NA	TRBJ1-4	NA	CASSPIRPGANEKLFF	TGTGCCAGCTCACCAATTCGGCCGGGAGCTAATGAAAAACTGTTTTTT
TRBV18	NA	TRBJ1-1	NA	CASSPWGGRGTEAFF	TGTGCCAGCTCACCATGGGGTGGACGGGGCACTGAAGCTTTCTTT
TRBV24-1	NA	TRBJ1-2	NA	CATSDHERGYGYTF	TGTGCCACCAGTGATCATGAAAGGGGCTATGGCTACACCTTC
TRBV3-1/TRBV3-2	NA	TRBJ2-1	TRBD2	CASSRLTSGGGNEQFF	TGTGCCAGCAGCCGATTGACTAGCGGGGGGGGTAATGAGCAGTTCTTC
TRBV14	NA	TRBJ2-3	NA	CASSRGGAGTDTQYF	TGTGCCAGCAGCCGAGGGGGGGCGGGCACAGATACGCAGTATTTT
TRBV5-5	NA	TRBJ2-7	TRBD2	CASSLGGYREGYEQYF	TGTGCCAGCAGCTTAGGAGGGTATCGGGAGGGTTACGAGCAGTACTTC
TRBV6-1	NA	TRBJ2-7	TRBD1	CASSEPGQGRNEQYF	TGTGCCAGCAGTGAACCGGGACAGGGGCGTAACGAGCAGTACTTC
TRBV5-1	NA	TRBJ1-4	NA	CASSLVSGVTEKLFF	TGCGCCAGCAGCTTGGTCTCAGGGGTGACTGAAAAACTGTTTTTT
TRBV5-4	NA	TRBJ2-7	TRBD1	CASRLPPGQGNEQYF	TGTGCCAGCAGGTTACCACCGGGACAGGGTAACGAGCAGTACTTC
TRBV9	NA	TRBJ1-5	NA	CASSSDSNQPQHF	TGTGCCAGCAGCTCAGATAGCAATCAGCCCCAGCATTTT
TRBV5-4	NA	TRBJ2-5	TRBD2	CASSPGGTSHQETQYF	TGTGCCAGCAGCCCGGGGGGAACGTCCCACCAAGAGACCCAGTACTTC
TRBV5-1	NA	TRBJ1-5	NA	CASRTSQGQPQHF	TGCGCCAGCAGAACTTCCCAGGGGCAGCCCCAGCATTTT
TRBV20-1	once	TRBJ2-5	NA	CSASGKETQYF	TGCAGTGCTAGCGGGAAAGAGACCCAGTACTTC
TRBV9	NA	TRBJ2-7	NA	CASSVGKGWGRSEQYF	TGTGCCAGCAGCGTAGGGAAGGGCTGGGGCCGTTCCGAGCAGTACTTC
TRBV20-1	NA	TRBJ2-7	NA	CSARPTSEQYF	TGCAGTGCTAGACCAACTAGCGAGCAGTACTTC
TRBV2	few	TRBJ1-1	NA	CASSEAWESEAFF	TGTGCCAGCAGTGAAGCGTGGGAGAGTGAAGCTTTCTTT
TRBV29-1	NA	TRBJ2-3	TRBD2	CSVVSSGGITQYF	TGCAGCGTTGTATCCAGCGGGGGAATTACGCAGTATTTT
TRBV5-4	once	TRBJ1-2	NA	CASSFQRGSYGYTF	TGTGCCAGCAGCTTTCAGAGAGGGAGCTATGGCTACACCTTC
TRBV6-4	NA	TRBJ1-1	NA	CASSDSRQGMNTEAFF	TGTGCCAGCAGTGACTCGAGGCAGGGGATGAACACTGAAGCTTTCTTT
TRBV11-1	NA	TRBJ2-1	TRBD1	CASSLGTGGLFF	TGTGCCAGCAGCTTAGGGACAGGGGGCTTGTTCTTC
TRBV28	NA	TRBJ1-1	NA	CASRPLKGGMNTEAFF	TGTGCCAGCAGACCACTCAAGGGCGGGATGAACACTGAAGCTTTCTTT
TRBV28	NA	TRBJ1-4	NA	CASSPRRGLGTNEKLFF	TGTGCCAGCAGCCCCCGGAGGGGTCTTGGAACTAATGAAAAACTGTTTTTT
TRBV7-9	NA	TRBJ2-1	TRBD2	CASSLVALAGTEQFF	TGTGCCAGCAGCTTAGTGGCACTAGCGGGTACTGAGCAGTTCTTC
TRBV7-7	NA	TRBJ2-1	TRBD2	CASSVLAGDPNEQFF	TGTGCTAGCAGCGTCTTAGCGGGAGACCCCAATGAGCAGTTCTTC
TRBV7-2	NA	TRBJ1-1	NA	CASSLIGAPGGTEAFF	TGTGCCAGCAGCTTGATCGGGGCCCCGGGAGGCACTGAAGCTTTCTTT
TRBV6-6	NA	TRBJ2-7	NA	CASSYLLDEQYF	TGTGCCAGCAGTTACCTCCTCGACGAGCAGTACTTC
TRBV28	once	TRBJ1-1	TRBD1	CASRQTGGASGTEAFF	TGTGCCAGCAGACAGACAGGGGGCGCATCGGGCACTGAAGCTTTCTTT
TRBV3-1/TRBV3-2	NA	TRBJ1-3	NA	CASSPRAGLGGNTIYF	TGTGCCAGCAGCCCAAGAGCAGGGTTGGGAGGAAACACCATATATTTT
TRBV27	NA	TRBJ1-1	TRBD1	CASSEQGLNTEAFF	TGTGCCAGCAGTGAACAGGGGTTGAACACTGAAGCTTTCTTT
TRBV10-2	once	TRBJ1-2	NA	CASIGIMGGPHYGYTF	TGCGCCAGCATAGGAATTATGGGGGGACCGCACTATGGCTACACCTTC